This T cell receptor (beta chain) was sequenced for a study of patients and donors after allogeneic stem cell transplantation. The ends were cut back, 3 bases at V and 6 bases at J, with 18 bases in the middle. The CDR3 loop spans 15 amino acids. Germline values: CDR1 DFQATT, CDR2 SNEGSKA (reference sequence). Each CDR3 protein is one row after TCRdb ran MiXCR on the RT-PCR reads. The table shows about 960,000 distinct CDR3 sequences, with more than 15% occurring only once. This chain uses TRBV20-1 with TRBJ1-5, with D possibly being TRBD1 (6 bases). This receptor was obtained from a human donor who was either an allogeneic HSCT recipient or a stem cell or donor lymphocyte infusion donor (not recorded which). It is not recorded whose cells these are; they may come from a transplant donor. Sequencing was carried out using blood, either unsorted or a sorted T cell fraction (not recorded which). CDR3 sequence (DNA): TGCAGTGCTAGCATCACAGGGAATCTAGGTCAGCCCCAGCATTTT. The encoded protein is CSASITGNLGQPQHF.